Following are 32 T cell receptor beta chains from one sample sequenced in a study of blood T cell repertoires in COVID-19. Sequencing used immunoSEQ multiplex PCR; TCRdb keeps in-frame clones, though not all of them. The sample lists fewer than 95,000 clones, approximately 86% occurring once. The sequenced material came from peripheral blood. These receptors were obtained from a woman older than 75 with acute or convalescent COVID-19.

This clone was recorded only once. This chain links TRBV5-6 with TRBJ2-2; 8 nucleotides line up with TRBD1. This CDR3 has 14 amino acids. V lost 0 bases to trimming and J lost 6 bases; unmatched junction nucleotides: 1. CDR1 is SGHDT, CDR2 YYEEEE, per germline. CDR3 in amino acids: CASSLDRGAGELFF. The CDR3 bases are TGTGCCAGCAGCTTGGACAGGGGGGCCGGGGAGCTGTTTTTT.

The V gene is TRBV10-2, the J gene TRBJ2-1; 9 bases agree with TRBD1. Germline V lookup: CDR1 WSHSY, CDR2 SAAADI. J lost 8 bases, V lost 7 bases, and 9 bases had no gene match. The CDR3 consists of 14 residues. In DNA form, the CDR3 reads TGCGCCAGCAACACACAGGGGGCTGGCGATGAGCAGTTCTTC. Its protein product is CASNTQGAGDEQFF.

This chain connects TRBV6-5 to TRBJ1-2; D might be TRBD1 (5 bases). The ends were cut back, 8 bases at V and 4 bases at J, with 17 bases in the middle. From germline, CDR1 is MNHEY and CDR2 SVGAGI. The CDR3 covers 14 residues. The CDR3 here is CASAAVGEGYGYTF. In DNA, the CDR3 is TGTGCCAGCGCTGCTGTGGGGGAGGGCTATGGCTACACCTTC.

V usage is TRBV7-2 and J usage is TRBJ2-1; 7 bases match TRBD1. The CDR3 length is 15 residues. Germline values: CDR1 SGHTA, CDR2 FQGNSA. With V trimmed by 1 base and J by 5 bases, 5 bases remained unmatched. CDR3: CASSLGDRVNNEQFF. The CDR3 DNA follows: TGTGCCAGCAGCTTAGGAGACAGGGTCAACAATGAGCAGTTCTTC. Combining the CDR3 with reference TRBV7-2 and TRBJ2-1 gives the whole variable domain GAGVSQSPSNKVTEKGKDVELRCDPISGHTALYWYRQSLGQGLEFLIYFQGNSAPDKSGLPSDRFSAERTGGSVSTLTIQRTQQEDSAVYLCASSLGDRVNNEQFFGPGTRLTVL.

The V gene is TRBV3-1 (or the pseudogene TRBV3-2), the J gene TRBJ2-1, with D possibly TRBD2 on 5 matching bases. This CDR3 spans 17 amino acids. Trimming took 0 bases from V and 3 from J, leaving 15 bases between them. Germline V gives CDR1 LGHDT, CDR2 YNNKEL (reference sequence). CDR3 nucleotide sequence: TGTGCCAGCAGCCAAGATATCGGCAGGACTCTCTACAATGAGCAGTTCTTC. It is translated as CASSQDIGRTLYNEQFF.

Turning to this clone: Distinct nucleotide sequences in the sample also encode this CDR3. The V call is TRBV3-1 (or the pseudogene TRBV3-2), the J call TRBJ2-1; the match to TRBD2 covers 9 bases. CDR3 length: 17 amino acids. V lost 1 base to trimming and J lost 1 base; unmatched junction nucleotides: 5. Germline CDR1 LGHDT, CDR2 YNNKEL (reference sequence). The CDR3 nucleotides are TGTGCCAGCAGCCAAGTTAGCGGGAGTAGTTCCTACAATGAGCAGTTCTTC. Residues: CASSQVSGSSSYNEQFF.

This rearrangement joins TRBV7-6 to TRBJ2-1, with 9 bases that match TRBD2. The CDR3 is made up of 15 amino acids. CDR1 and CDR2 (germline): SGHVS, FNYEAQ. Unmatched junction bases numbered 4, after V lost 6 bases and J lost 1 base. The CDR3, as DNA: TGTGCCAGCAGTTCTCTAGCGGGGTCCTACAATGAGCAGTTCTTC. Translated: CASSSLAGSYNEQFF.

The chain has TRBV5-4 and TRBJ1-2, with TRBD1 matching 9 bases. Looked up from germline, CDR1 is SGHNT and CDR2 is YYREEE (reference sequence). V lost 3 bases to trimming and J lost 4 bases; unmatched junction nucleotides: 7. The CDR3 has 15 residues. The CDR3: CASSSEGQGRYGYTF. In DNA, the CDR3 is TGTGCCAGCAGCTCGGAGGGACAGGGTCGCTATGGCTACACCTTC. Full variable domain (missing parts from reference TRBV5-4 and TRBJ1-2): ETGVTQSPTHLIKTRGQQVTLRCSSQSGHNTVSWYQQALGQGPQFIFQYYREEENGRGNFPPRFSGLQFPNYSSELNVNALELDDSALYLCASSSEGQGRYGYTFGSGTRLTVV.

This clone showed up just a few times. The rearrangement links TRBV18 to TRBJ1-2, with 10 bases identical to TRBD1. J lost 4 bases, V lost 5 bases, and 7 bases had no gene match. Germline CDR1 reads KGHSH; CDR2 reads LQKENI. This CDR3 spans 15 amino acids. CDR3 sequence reads: CASSADRGPGYGYTF. The DNA of the CDR3 is TGTGCCAGCTCAGCAGACAGGGGGCCCGGCTATGGCTACACCTTC.

J is TRBJ2-1 and V is TRBV5-1; 8 bases are a match to TRBD1. Germline lookup yields CDR1 SGHRS and CDR2 YFSETQ. V trimming: 1 base; J trimming: 9 bases; junction bases outside the gene matches: 9. The CDR3 runs 15 residues. The CDR3 reads CASSLTGGGFSEQFF. The CDR3 DNA follows: TGCGCCAGCAGCTTGACAGGGGGTGGTTTTAGTGAGCAGTTCTTC.

This chain links TRBV29-1 with TRBJ2-6; TRBD1 agrees at 9 bases. V lost 3 bases and J lost 0; bases outside the gene matches: 9. In germline, CDR1 is SQVTM, CDR2 ANQGSEA. The CDR3 spans 18 residues. CDR3 coding DNA: TGCAGCGTTGAGGATCCGGGACAGGGCTTCTCTGGGGCCAACGTCCTGACTTTC. Protein sequence: CSVEDPGQGFSGANVLTF.

The V and J genes are TRBV5-1 and TRBJ2-3, with TRBD2 matching 13 bases. Germline CDR1 is SGHRS and CDR2 is YFSETQ. The ends lost 2 bases at V and 1 base at J; junction bases unmatched: 4. This CDR3 contains 17 residues. The CDR3 sequence: CASSLQGLAGGTDTQYF. In DNA form, the CDR3 reads TGCGCCAGCAGCTTACAAGGACTAGCGGGGGGCACAGATACGCAGTATTTT.

The genes are TRBV18 and TRBJ1-1; 10 nucleotides agree with TRBD1. V shed 3 bases and J 1 base; nucleotides not matched to a gene: 5. The CDR3 totals 16 residues. Germline loops: CDR1 KGHSH, CDR2 LQKENI. Written as DNA, the CDR3 is TGTGCCAGCTCACCCTCGGGACAGGGGTCGAACACTGAAGCTTTCTTT. Encoded protein: CASSPSGQGSNTEAFF.

The chain combines TRBV30 with TRBJ2-7; 7 bases are a match to TRBD1. The CDR3 length is 13 residues. V gave up 8 bases and J gave up 5 bases; unmatched junction bases: 12. CDR1 is GTSNPN, CDR2 SVGIG, per germline (reference sequence). As DNA, the CDR3 is TGTGCCGTAAGACAGGGATCGATCCACGAGCAGTACTTC. This codes for CAVRQGSIHEQYF.

The chain links TRBV6-4 to TRBJ2-1, with D possibly being TRBD2 (5 bases). V shed 3 bases and J shed 0 bases, with 12 bases lying between them. The CDR3 loop spans 16 amino acids. Germline V lookup: CDR1 MRHNA, CDR2 SNTAGT. CDR3 sequence reads: CASSEGLEDSYNEQFF. CDR3 coding DNA: TGTGCCAGCAGTGAGGGTTTGGAGGACTCCTACAATGAGCAGTTCTTC.

V usage is TRBV6-1 and J usage is TRBJ1-2; TRBD1 agrees at 12 bases. The CDR3 spans 16 residues. Losses at the gene ends were 2 bases for V and 5 bases for J; bases not matched to a gene: 6. Germline V lookup: CDR1 MNHNS, CDR2 SASEGT. The CDR3 nucleotides read TGTGCCAGCAGTGAAAGGGGACAGGGGGCTAGGTATGGCTACACCTTC. It yields the protein CASSERGQGARYGYTF.

The rearrangement uses TRBV19 and TRBJ1-6; no firm D call. CDR3 length equals 13 residues. CDR1 and CDR2 (germline): LNHDA, SQIVND (reference sequence). V lost 3 bases to trimming and J lost 6 bases, with 6 bases between them. The CDR3 DNA is TGTGCCAGTAGTATTGCGGCTAATTCACCCCTCCACTTT. Translation gives CASSIAANSPLHF.

This rearrangement joins TRBV18 to TRBJ1-1, with TRBD1 as a possible D gene (5 bases). Germline V gene data show CDR1 as KGHSH and CDR2 as LQKENI. The CDR3 contains 13 residues. V lost 2 bases to trimming and J lost 4 bases, with 8 bases between them. CDR3 region: CASSPGGFTEAFF. The CDR3 nucleotides are TGTGCCAGCTCACCAGGGGGGTTCACTGAAGCTTTCTTT.

The V and J genes are TRBV7-8 and TRBJ1-2, with TRBD1 identical over 8 bases. CDR1 is SGHVS and CDR2 is FQNEAQ in the germline V gene. The CDR3 consists of 15 residues. The V segment lost 5 bases and the J segment 1 base; nucleotides outside the gene matches: 6. The CDR3 sequence is CASSRTGSINYGYTF. CDR3 nucleotide sequence: TGTGCCAGCAGCAGGACAGGGAGCATTAACTATGGCTACACCTTC.

This chain links TRBV5-1 with TRBJ2-3; 8 nucleotides match TRBD1. Germline V CDR1 and CDR2: SGHRS, YFSETQ. The CDR3 totals 14 residues. The junction had 5 bases not matched to a gene; V was cut back by 7 bases and J by 1 base. In DNA, the CDR3 is TGCGCCAGCGGCCAGGGGGCGGGCACAGATACGCAGTATTTT. As protein: CASGQGAGTDTQYF.

The chain is built from TRBV2 and TRBJ2-1, with TRBD2 matching over 14 bases. This CDR3 is built from 16 residues. CDR1 is SNHLY and CDR2 is FYNNEI in the germline V gene. The V and J ends lost 0 bases and 7 bases, in that order; junction bases with no gene match: 2. CDR3 in DNA: TGTGCCAGCAGTGAAGCTCGGACTAGCGGGGGGAATGAGCAGTTCTTC. It translates to CASSEARTSGGNEQFF.

The CDR3 region is CASSLFLAGGEQYF. The CDR3 coding sequence is TGTGCCAGCAGCTTATTCCTTGCGGGGGGAGAGCAGTACTTC. The chain is built from TRBV11-1 and TRBJ2-7, with 8 bases fitting TRBD2. The CDR3 is 14 amino acids. The trim removed 2 bases at V and 7 bases at J, leaving 7 bases unmatched. CDR1 SGHAT and CDR2 FQDESV come from the germline V gene (reference sequence).

The chain uses TRBV10-3 and TRBJ1-5; D is perhaps TRBD1 (6 bases). Deletions cut 3 bases from V and 5 bases from J, with 17 bases between. The CDR3 is 16 amino acids. Germline V gives CDR1 ENHRY, CDR2 SYGVKD. The CDR3 DNA follows: TGTGCCATCAGTGACATCCTGGGGGGGGCTCATCAGCCCCAGCATTTT. Its protein is CAISDILGGAHQPQHF.

This chain uses TRBV5-1 with TRBJ2-2; D is uncertain. This CDR3 comprises 11 residues. Trimming pared 5 bases from V and 8 bases from J, leaving 7 bases between. Germline CDR1 SGHRS, CDR2 YFSETQ. CDR3 region: CASSLEGELFF. DNA for the CDR3: TGCGCCAGCAGTCTGGAGGGGGAGCTGTTTTTT. The variable domain in full, with the rest retrieved from reference TRBV5-1 and TRBJ2-2, is KAGVTQTPRYLIKTRGQQVTLSCSPISGHRSVSWYQQTPGQGLQFLFEYFSETQRNKGNFPGRFSGRQFSNSRSEMNVSTLELGDSALYLCASSLEGELFFGEGSRLTVL.

The chain combines TRBV15 with TRBJ1-2; D might be TRBD1 (6 bases). Germline V lookup: CDR1 LNHNV, CDR2 YYDKDF (reference sequence). This CDR3 is built from 14 residues. Trimming left V 5 bases short and J 1 base short, with 11 bases between. Here the CDR3 reads CATSGGGNNYGYTF. CDR3 nucleotides: TGTGCCACCAGCGGCGGGGGCAATAACTATGGCTACACCTTC.

CDR3 loop: CASSQGGQGYTDTQYF. In nucleotides, the CDR3 is TGCGCCAGCAGCCAAGGGGGACAGGGGTATACAGATACGCAGTATTTT. The chain employs TRBV4-1 and TRBJ2-3; 10 bases fit TRBD1. V shed 1 base, J shed 3 bases, and the junction held 4 bases outside the gene matches. This CDR3 has 16 residues. Germline V gene data show CDR1 as MGHRA and CDR2 as YSYEKL.

The rearrangement joins TRBV25-1 to TRBJ2-1; 7 nucleotides agree with TRBD2. CDR1 is MGHDK, CDR2 SYGVNS, per germline. V lost 2 bases and J lost 8; bases outside the gene matches: 9. CDR3 length: 15 amino acids. Here the CDR3 DNA reads TGTGCCAGCAGTGAACGGGACTATGGGCTGTATGAGCAGTTCTTC. Translation: CASSERDYGLYEQFF.

CDR3 DNA: TGTGCCAGCAGTTTACTACAGACTAATGAAAAACTGTTTTTT. This sequence encodes CASSLLQTNEKLFF. This chain uses TRBV28 with TRBJ1-4; no definite D call. The CDR3 spans 14 residues. The V gene's germline CDR1 is MDHEN and CDR2 SYDVKM. Trimming shortened V by 2 bases and J by 2 bases, and 6 bases separated the two germline ends.

The chain couples TRBV7-2 to TRBJ2-1; TRBD2 agrees at 9 bases. V shed 5 bases, J shed 1 base, and the junction held 6 bases outside the gene matches. Germline V gene sequence: CDR1 SGHTA, CDR2 FQGNSA. The length of the CDR3 is 16 residues. CDR3 in amino acids: CASSPASGESYNEQFF. CDR3 coding DNA: TGTGCCAGCAGCCCGGCTAGCGGGGAGTCCTACAATGAGCAGTTCTTC. The full variable domain, its missing parts supplied by reference TRBV7-2 and TRBJ2-1, is GAGVSQSPSNKVTEKGKDVELRCDPISGHTALYWYRQSLGQGLEFLIYFQGNSAPDKSGLPSDRFSAERTGGSVSTLTIQRTQQEDSAVYLCASSPASGESYNEQFFGPGTRLTVL.

This clone was found once. The chain uses TRBV7-9 and TRBJ1-2, with D maybe TRBD1 (5 bases). CDR3 size: 14 residues. Germline CDR1 reads SEHNR; CDR2 reads FQNEAQ (reference sequence). V dropped 3 bases and J dropped 7 bases, with 15 bases sitting between them. The CDR3 bases are TGTGCCAGCAGCTTCGACCTTTCAGGGTTTGGCTACACCTTC. This translates into CASSFDLSGFGYTF.

DNA of the CDR3: TGTGCCAGCCAGACAGGTTACGAGCAGTACTTC. It translates to CASQTGYEQYF. The chain recombines TRBV2 with TRBJ2-7, with D possibly being TRBD1 (6 bases). The V gene lost 8 bases and the J gene lost 4 bases, with 9 bases spanning the gap. The germline gives CDR1 SNHLY, CDR2 FYNNEI. The CDR3 loop spans 11 amino acids.

The chain uses TRBV29-1 and TRBJ2-3, with D maybe TRBD1 (6 bases). V lost 4 bases and J lost 3, with 8 bases in between. CDR3 size: 12 residues. The germline V gene has CDR1 SQVTM and CDR2 ANQGSEA. CDR3 nucleotide sequence: TGCAGCGTTGGACAGGTTACAGATACGCAGTATTTT. It codes for CSVGQVTDTQYF.